This TCR beta chain was recovered during a study of shared clonotypes between healthy human individuals. CD45RO-negative, CCR7-selected cells formed the naive CD8 fraction, which excluded terminally differentiated effector memory CD45RA+ cells. The protocol was immunoSEQ multiplex PCR, while the TCRdb copy is restricted to in-frame clones and leaves out a portion. The data show about 2.1 million clones, just over 90% seen once. Germline V lookup: CDR1 SGHDT, CDR2 YYEEEE. Trimming shortened V by 4 bases and J by 2 bases, and 13 bases separated the two germline ends. There are 15 residues in the CDR3. This clonotype was obtained from a man between 18 and 29 years old in good health. Some clones in this sample may be carry-over from other donors' samples. The sequencing sample was made of naive CD8+ T cells from PBMCs. The chain carries TRBV5-6 and TRBJ2-1, with D possibly matching TRBD2 (5 bases). CDR3 amino acids: CASSPTRGAYNEQFF. The CDR3 region has the DNA TGTGCCAGCAGCCCCACTCGGGGTGCCTACAATGAGCAGTTCTTC.